This TCR beta chain originates from a study of T cell repertoires in cytomegalovirus infection (dated by TCRdb to the late 2010s). With regard to the full study: Donor HLA type was relevant to the analysis, as public TCR beta signatures indicated carriage of CMV infection together with the matching HLA type.

Sequencing instrument: Illumina HiSeq 1500. TCRdb cleaned the public reads at Q25 with fastp, built clones with MiXCR and kept in-frame beta chains. Each CDR3 protein appears once, grouped with its most common genes and DNA. The sample table contains some 680,000 distinct CDR3 sequences; only one count was recorded for less than 40% of them. The top ten hold under 3% of the sample. This clonotype was seen a few times. Its antigen is not yet known. Base qualities are not recorded, but no much larger clone differs from it by a single base. Counted from cysteine to phenylalanine, this CDR3 has 14 amino acids. This entry keeps only the CDR3 DNA: 42 bases, framed from base 1. As encoded in the germline V gene, CDR1 is SNHLY while CDR2 is FYNNEI. From V the trimming removes 8 bases and from J it removes 9 bases, while the gene matches leave 11 bases of the junction unaccounted for. Study-wide conclusions, independent of this receptor: In both this cohort and an independent cohort of 350 or so donors, the cumulative frequency of public TCR beta family members distinguished carriers of CMV infection plus the relevant HLA type. In the ex vivo response, HLA-C-restricted CMV-specific TCR beta clonotypes were dominant, and in two of eight donors the single most frequent clonotype came from this HLA-C-restricted group.

This TCR was recovered from a human donor in good health (CMV status not recorded). Some clones in this sample may be carry-over from other donors' samples. The chain uses TRBV2 and TRBJ2-1; TRBD1 matches 9 bases in the middle. The sequenced sample was PBMCs. The CDR3 protein is CASEGQGTGGEQFF. DNA sequence: TGTGCCAGCGAGGGACAGGGTACGGGGGGTGAGCAGTTCTTC.